These 18 T cell receptor beta chains share one sample of origin, sequenced in a study of T cell changes during pregnancy in multiple sclerosis. TCRdb's copy holds only in-frame clones and misses some; the assay was immunoSEQ multiplex PCR. Of roughly 99,000 clones in the sample, about 91% were seen once. Sequences were derived from peripheral blood, sampled after pregnancy. All receptors derive from a female donor in good health, enrolled as a control in a pregnancy study.

The J gene is TRBJ2-4, the V gene TRBV2, with D perhaps TRBD2 (5 bases). Germline V gene lookup returns CDR1 SNHLY and CDR2 FYNNEI. V gave up 6 bases and J gave up 7 bases, with 10 bases separating them. The CDR3 runs 12 residues. This CDR3 reads CASRGRRNIQYF. For the CDR3, the DNA is TGTGCCAGCAGGGGGAGAAGGAACATTCAGTACTTC. Full variable domain (rest looked up from reference TRBV2 and TRBJ2-4): EPEVTQTPSHQVTQMGQEVILRCVPISNHLYFYWYRQILGQKVEFLVSFYNNEISEKSEIFDDQFSVERPDGSNFTLKIRSTKLEDSAMYFCASRGRRNIQYFGAGTRLSVL.

The chain recombines TRBV2 with TRBJ2-1; 9 nucleotides agree with TRBD2. This CDR3 has 14 amino acids. The germline CDR1 and CDR2 sequences are SNHLY and FYNNEI. The junction had 5 bases not matched to a gene; V was cut back by 2 bases and J by 9 bases. As DNA, the CDR3 is TGTGCCAGCAGTGAATCGGCGGGGGGGGGTGAGCAGTTCTTC. Amino acids: CASSESAGGGEQFF.

The rearrangement links TRBV11-2 to TRBJ2-6; maybe TRBD1 (6 bases). V shed 5 bases and J shed 0 bases, with 17 bases lying between them. The CDR3 is made up of 18 amino acids. CDR1 and CDR2 (germline): SGHAT, FQNNGV. The CDR3, as DNA: TGTGCCAGCAGCCCCGGCGAGGGACACTACTCTGGGGCCAACGTCCTGACTTTC. Its translation: CASSPGEGHYSGANVLTF.

This clone was counted a few times. The chain employs TRBV7-3 and TRBJ2-5; 12 nucleotides agree with TRBD2. The germline V gene encodes CDR1 SGHTA and CDR2 FQGTGA. Trimming at V came to 3 bases and at J to 9 bases, leaving 2 bases not matched to a gene. The CDR3 totals 13 residues. CDR3 DNA: TGTGCCAGCAGCTTCTCTAGCGGGGGGGCCCAGTACTTC. Protein sequence: CASSFSSGGAQYF.

The V call is TRBV30, the J call TRBJ1-1; no clear D gene. The CDR3 extends over 13 amino acids. V was shortened by 1 base and J by 2 bases, with 8 bases between the two germline ends. Germline V gene lookup returns CDR1 GTSNPN and CDR2 SVGIG (reference sequence). The CDR3: CAWSGWANTEAFF. The CDR3 nucleotides read TGTGCCTGGAGTGGGTGGGCTAACACTGAAGCTTTCTTT.

The genes are TRBV5-1 and TRBJ1-1, with TRBD1 identical over 7 bases. The CDR3 runs 14 residues. The trim removed 4 bases at V and 5 bases at J, leaving 8 bases unmatched. Germline CDR1 reads SGHRS; CDR2 reads YFSETQ. For the CDR3, the DNA is TGCGCCAGCAGCGACCAGGGGGTGTTTACTGAAGCTTTCTTT. Protein: CASSDQGVFTEAFF.

To note about this clone: An end of the junction differs from the germline gene, which may be a read error. The chain has TRBV7-7 and TRBJ2-7, with 13 bases identical to TRBD2. The germline V gene has CDR1 SSHAT and CDR2 FNYEAQ (reference sequence). There are 15 residues in the CDR3. CDR3 residues: CASSSGLAGVSEQYF. As DNA, the CDR3 is TGTGCTAGCAGCTCAGGACTAGCGGGAGTGTCTGAGCAGTACTTC.

The V and J genes are TRBV6-5 and TRBJ2-7; TRBD2 agrees at 7 bases. Losses at the gene ends were 0 bases for V and 0 bases for J; bases not matched to a gene: 2. The CDR3 runs to 15 residues. The V gene's germline CDR1 is MNHEY and CDR2 SVGAGI. The CDR3 DNA reads TGTGCCAGCAGTTACTCCCGCGGGGGCTCCTACGAGCAGTACTTC. This encodes CASSYSRGGSYEQYF.

The V call is TRBV7-9, the J call TRBJ1-1; 8 bases agree with TRBD1. The CDR3 contains 19 residues. J lost 3 bases, V lost 3 bases, and 18 bases had no gene match. CDR1 and CDR2 (germline): SEHNR, FQNEAQ (reference sequence). The CDR3 sequence: CASSFPATTGGQAHTEAFF. The CDR3 DNA follows: TGTGCCAGCAGCTTTCCGGCGACCACAGGGGGACAGGCCCACACTGAAGCTTTCTTT. The variable domain in full, with the rest retrieved from reference TRBV7-9 and TRBJ1-1, is DTGVSQNPRHKITKRGQNVTFRCDPISEHNRLYWYRQTLGQGPEFLTYFQNEAQLEKSRLLSDRFSAERPKGSFSTLEIQRTEQGDSAMYLCASSFPATTGGQAHTEAFFGQGTRLTVV.

The J gene is TRBJ2-7, the V gene TRBV6-5, with TRBD2 matching 7 bases. This CDR3 spans 13 amino acids. Germline V lookup: CDR1 MNHEY, CDR2 SVGAGI. J lost 4 bases, V lost 8 bases, and 8 bases had no gene match. The CDR3 nucleotides are TGTGCCAGCCGGCGGCCAGCGGGATACGAGCAGTACTTC. Amino acid sequence: CASRRPAGYEQYF.

The chain links TRBV21-1 to TRBJ1-2; TRBD1, the table's D call, lacks a check against the DNA. TRBV21-1 has pseudogene status. The CDR3 has 15 residues. The CDR3 loop reads CASSKGDRPPDGYTF. In nucleotides, the CDR3 is TGTGCCAGCAGCAAAGGGGACAGGCCTCCGGATGGCTACACCTTC.

This clone appeared a few times. The chain joins TRBV6-1 to TRBJ1-1; the D is unclear. The CDR3 is made up of 14 amino acids. CDR1 is MNHNS, CDR2 SASEGT, per germline. V was pared by 0 bases and J by 4 bases, with 9 bases between. The DNA of the CDR3 is TGTGCCAGCAGTGAAGCGCTTCCCGGCACTGAAGCTTTCTTT. Translated, it gives CASSEALPGTEAFF.

The rearrangement uses TRBV30 and TRBJ1-2; 9 bases line up with TRBD1. After removal of 3 bases from V and 8 bases from J, the junction contained 13 bases not matched to a gene. This CDR3 comprises 15 residues. CDR1 and CDR2 (germline): GTSNPN, SVGIG (reference sequence). The chain's CDR3 is CAWRDRGPGAGGYTF. CDR3 DNA sequence: TGTGCCTGGAGGGACAGGGGCCCGGGAGCGGGCGGCTACACCTTC.

Turning to this clone: One end of the junction does not line up with germline, which may come from a read error. The chain employs TRBV4-1 and TRBJ2-6, with TRBD1 matching 9 bases. Germline V gene lookup returns CDR1 MGHRA and CDR2 YSYEKL. This CDR3 is 12 amino acids long. The CDR3 DNA is TGCGCCAGCAGCCTTGGCCGGGACAGGGAGAGTTGG. This translates into CASSLGRDRESW.

This clone appeared once. The CDR3: CASSNPGLAIDTQYF. The CDR3 DNA is TGTGCCAGCAGCAATCCGGGACTAGCGATCGATACGCAGTATTTT. The chain links TRBV28 to TRBJ2-3, with 10 bases that match TRBD2. Germline assignment: CDR1 MDHEN and CDR2 SYDVKM. V was clipped by 6 bases and J by 6 bases; unmatched bases: 9. This CDR3 spans 15 amino acids.

A single count supports this clone. This sequence joins TRBV7-9 and TRBJ2-5, with D hard to call. Germline V gene data show CDR1 as SEHNR and CDR2 as FQNEAQ (reference sequence). Between the trimmed V and J ends, which lost 2 bases and 3 bases, there was a span of 7 bases. This CDR3 contains 13 residues. In nucleotides, the CDR3 is TGTGCCAGCAGCTTAAACAGAAAAGAGACCCAGTACTTC. Its translation is CASSLNRKETQYF.

The chain combines TRBV5-1 with TRBJ1-1; 7 nucleotides align to TRBD1. CDR3 length: 13 amino acids. The junction had 5 bases not matched to a gene; V was cut back by 2 bases and J by 7 bases. Germline V gives CDR1 SGHRS, CDR2 YFSETQ. The CDR3 spells CASSLGTAHEAFF. Here the CDR3 DNA reads TGCGCCAGCAGCTTAGGGACAGCACATGAAGCTTTCTTT.

This chain connects TRBV6-4 to TRBJ2-2; tentative D call: TRBD1 (5 bases). The CDR3 covers 14 residues. V dropped 2 bases and J dropped 3 bases, with 7 bases sitting between them. The germline CDR1 and CDR2 sequences are MRHNA and SNTAGT. The CDR3 DNA reads TGTGCCAGCAGTGACAGGGGCGACACCGGGGAGCTGTTTTTT. Translating gives CASSDRGDTGELFF.